The sequence of this T cell receptor beta chain was determined in a study of blood T cells in healthy people across ages. Study-wide results and caveats: It was the long-lived donors that had more naive CD4+ cells and higher diversity than aged donors. A roughly linear age-dependent decrease characterized TCR beta diversity per million T cells.

The CDR3 is 17 residues long. Looked up from germline, CDR1 is SGHAT and CDR2 is FQNNGV. J was trimmed by 3 bases and V by 3 bases; bases with no gene match: 10. At least ten counts were recorded for this clonotype. Antigen specificity is unknown. The second PCR ran about 6 to 12 cycles with a sample-barcoded 5' primer and J-beta primers. TCRdb itself ran the 5' RACE reads through MiXCR, one entry per CDR3 protein. The sample carries about 640,000 distinct CDR3 sequences, 58% recorded once. This sequence was found in a man in his sixties in good health. The sample consisted of blood. The V call is TRBV11-2, the J call TRBJ2-5, with 10 bases matching TRBD2. The chain's CDR3 is CASSFLPSGGAEETQYF. CDR3 sequence (DNA): TGTGCCAGCAGCTTCCTCCCGAGCGGGGGGGCCGAAGAGACCCAGTACTTC.